This TCR beta chain was sequenced during a study of T cell responses to AZD1222 COVID-19 vaccine. Study details: Pooling was applied to second doses at about 4 or about 12 weeks.

Study outcomes and limitations: AZD1222 recipients seropositive at baseline numbered only five or six. Vaccine-associated CD4 TCRs spanned spike, dominant at 160-218 and 743-854. Donors were largely white British and mainly female; clonal diversity was possibly underestimated.

Note on this clone: The target antigen is unknown.

Measured with immunoSEQ multiplex PCR; TCRdb has only the in-frame clones, and not every one. The sample carries 100,000 to 150,000 clones, around 87% recorded once. In germline, CDR1 is LNHDA, CDR2 SQIVND (reference sequence). CDR3 size: 17 residues. The V gene end was trimmed by 8 bases and the J gene end by 7 bases; junction bases not matched to a gene: 16. Sequencing used peripheral blood, obtained on day 0 of AZD1222 vaccination. The receptor comes from an adult in good health. The rearrangement links TRBV19 to TRBJ1-6, with 8 bases matching TRBD1. CDR3 nucleotide sequence: TGTGCCAGTCATGTACCGGGACAGGAGATGGGGAATTCACCCCTCCACTTT. Residues: CASHVPGQEMGNSPLHF.